Below are 14 T cell receptor beta chains sequenced from a single sample in a study of post-analysis software for immune sequencing data. No antigen has been identified for these receptors. Findings and limits, study-wide: Among a handful of TRBV segments more frequent in patients than controls were TRBV5-6, TRBV5-1 and TRBV20-1.

TCR beta cDNA libraries had unique molecular identifiers. TCRdb itself ran the PCR reads through MiXCR, one entry per CDR3 protein. The sample contains 740,000 or so distinct CDR3 sequences, roughly half of which appear only once. Source material: blood. The source is a girl between 5 and 17 years old with multiple sclerosis.

V usage is TRBV6-1 and J usage is TRBJ2-5, with 11 positions matching TRBD2. This CDR3 has 17 amino acids. With V trimmed by 7 bases and J by 4 bases, 14 bases remained unmatched. Germline V gene sequence: CDR1 MNHNS, CDR2 SASEGT. CDR3 region: CASTEKRLAGFRETQYF. The CDR3 bases are TGTGCCAGCACCGAGAAGAGACTAGCGGGGTTTAGAGAGACCCAGTACTTC.

V usage is TRBV5-1 and J usage is TRBJ1-1; D unclear. Per the germline V gene, CDR1 is SGHRS and CDR2 is YFSETQ. CDR3 length equals 16 residues. V was pared by 3 bases and J by 1 base, with 16 bases between. The CDR3 DNA reads TGCGCCAGCAGCTCGAGAGATAGTGGAGGGAACACTGAAGCTTTCTTT. It translates to CASSSRDSGGNTEAFF.

The chain combines TRBV9 with TRBJ2-1; TRBD2 agrees at 9 bases. V dropped 0 bases and J dropped 8; count of bases not matched to a gene: 9. This CDR3 has 16 residues. CDR1 and CDR2 from the germline V gene are SGDLS and YYNGEE. CDR3 coding DNA: TGTGCCAGCAGCGTAGGGCGCGGGAGGGCCGTGGATGAGCAGTTCTTC. Amino acids: CASSVGRGRAVDEQFF.

The V gene is TRBV20-1, the J gene TRBJ1-3, with a weak D call TRBD1 (5 bases). V gave up 3 bases and J gave up 4 bases, with 13 bases separating them. Looked up from germline, CDR1 is DFQATT and CDR2 is SNEGSKA (reference sequence). The CDR3 runs to 14 residues. CDR3 coding DNA: TGCAGTGCTAGCCAGAAGGGGAAAGGAAACACCATATATTTT. This gives the protein CSASQKGKGNTIYF.

The chain uses TRBV20-1 and TRBJ1-5, with 8 bases aligning to TRBD1. The CDR3 loop spans 14 amino acids. The J segment lost 6 bases and the V segment lost 0 bases, leaving 4 bases of the junction unmatched. The germline V gene has CDR1 DFQATT and CDR2 SNEGSKA (reference sequence). The DNA of the CDR3 is TGCAGTGCTAGAGATGGACAGGGAAGTCAGCCCCAGCATTTT. Translation: CSARDGQGSQPQHF.

This clonotype was counted only a few times. The chain combines TRBV14 with TRBJ2-1; 8 bases line up with TRBD2. Per germline, CDR1 SGHDN and CDR2 FVKESK. J gave up 9 bases and V 1 base, and 2 bases lay outside the gene matches. The CDR3 runs 13 residues. CDR3 sequence reads: CASSQASGLEQFF. The DNA of the CDR3 is TGTGCCAGCAGCCAAGCTAGCGGGCTTGAGCAGTTCTTC.

In regard to this clonotype: A junction end diverges from the germline sequence, so it may reflect a read error. The V and J genes are TRBV6-5 and TRBJ1-2; D remains unclear. The CDR3 runs to 14 residues. Looked up from germline, CDR1 is MNHEY and CDR2 is SVGAGI. The DNA of the CDR3 is TGTGCCAGCAGTTCCGGCGGCCAGAACTATGGCTACACTTTC. This sequence encodes CASSSGGQNYGYTF.

The chain employs TRBV27 and TRBJ2-5; 7 nucleotides agree with TRBD1. J lost 11 bases, V lost 4 bases, and 19 bases had no gene match. Germline CDR1 and CDR2: MNHEY and SMNVEV (reference sequence). This CDR3 has 16 amino acids. CDR3 sequence: CASSSEGRFMGTEQYF. CDR3 DNA sequence: TGTGCCAGCAGTTCAGAGGGCCGTTTTATGGGGACAGAGCAGTACTTC.

This chain links TRBV5-1 with TRBJ2-7, with 9 nucleotides matching TRBD1. The V segment lost 3 bases and the J segment 2 bases; nucleotides outside the gene matches: 15. Germline-derived CDR1 and CDR2 are SGHRS and YFSETQ. The CDR3 runs 18 residues. The CDR3 nucleotides read TGCGCCAGCAGCTCCCGTCCCGGGACAGGGAATGGGGCCTACGAGCAGTACTTC. Translated, it gives CASSSRPGTGNGAYEQYF.

This chain links TRBV20-1 with TRBJ2-6, with a weak D call TRBD2 (5 bases). The germline V and J ends were trimmed by 0 bases and 4 bases, with 16 bases remaining between them. Germline assignment: CDR1 DFQATT and CDR2 SNEGSKA (reference sequence). The CDR3 is made up of 17 amino acids. Written as DNA, the CDR3 is TGCAGTGCTAGAGATCCGCGAGGGAGTCACGGGGCCAACGTCCTGACTTTC. The encoded protein is CSARDPRGSHGANVLTF.

This rearrangement joins TRBV28 to TRBJ2-1; no definite D call. The V end lost 7 bases, the J end lost 7 bases, and 17 bases lay between the germline ends. This CDR3 spans 14 amino acids. Germline loops: CDR1 MDHEN, CDR2 SYDVKM. The DNA for the CDR3 is TGTGCCAGCACTGCCTTCCCGGGCGAGAATGAGCAGTTCTTC. This gives the protein CASTAFPGENEQFF.

This clonotype was seen more than once but under ten times. V and J are TRBV5-1 and TRBJ1-2; no definite D call. The V and J ends lost 5 bases and 0 bases respectively, with 11 bases between them. The CDR3 has 14 amino acids. CDR1 is SGHRS and CDR2 is YFSETQ in the germline V gene. The CDR3 region has the DNA TGCGCCAGCAGGGGCCAAGCCTCTAACTATGGCTACACCTTC. The encoded protein is CASRGQASNYGYTF. Full variable domain (missing parts from reference TRBV5-1 and TRBJ1-2): KAGVTQTPRYLIKTRGQQVTLSCSPISGHRSVSWYQQTPGQGLQFLFEYFSETQRNKGNFPGRFSGRQFSNSRSEMNVSTLELGDSALYLCASRGQASNYGYTFGSGTRLTVV.

The genes are TRBV10-3 and TRBJ1-2, with unresolved D. The CDR3 spans 13 residues. Trimming cost V 4 bases and J 8 bases, with 14 bases left between them. From germline, CDR1 is ENHRY and CDR2 SYGVKD. In DNA, the CDR3 is TGTGCCATCAGTGCCGAGGACGGGGTAGGCTACACCTTC. Translation: CAISAEDGVGYTF.

The chain couples TRBV6-5 to TRBJ2-7; D possibly matches TRBD1 or TRBD2 (5 bases each). Germline V lookup: CDR1 MNHEY, CDR2 SVGAGI. The CDR3 loop spans 14 amino acids. Trimming removed 2 bases from V and 3 bases from J, with 11 bases in between. CDR3 sequence (DNA): TGTGCCAGCAGTTACCAGGGACGGTACTACGAGCAGTACTTC. As protein: CASSYQGRYYEQYF.